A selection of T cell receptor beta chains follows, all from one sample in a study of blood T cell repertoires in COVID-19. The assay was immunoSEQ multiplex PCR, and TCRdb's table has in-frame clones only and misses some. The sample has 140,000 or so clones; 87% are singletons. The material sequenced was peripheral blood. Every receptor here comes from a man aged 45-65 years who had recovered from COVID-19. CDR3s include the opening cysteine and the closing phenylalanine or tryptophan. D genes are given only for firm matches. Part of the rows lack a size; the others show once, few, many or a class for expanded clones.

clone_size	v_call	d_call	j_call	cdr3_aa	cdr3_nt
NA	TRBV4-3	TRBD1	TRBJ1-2	CASSQNRGRANYGYTF	TGCGCCAGCAGCCAAAACAGGGGCAGAGCTAACTATGGCTACACCTTC
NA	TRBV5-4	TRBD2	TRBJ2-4	CASSLWGGTFENIQYF	TGTGCCAGCAGCTTATGGGGAGGGACGTTCGAAAACATTCAGTACTTC
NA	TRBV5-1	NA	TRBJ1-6	CASSLEAEPGSPLHF	TGCGCCAGCAGCTTGGAGGCGGAACCGGGATCACCCCTCCACTTT
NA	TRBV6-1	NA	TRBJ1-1	CASSEAGQDYWKAFF	TGTGCCAGCAGTGAAGCGGGACAAGACTATTGGAAGGCTTTCTTT
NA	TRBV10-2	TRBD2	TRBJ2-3	CASSPGLEATDTQYF	TGCGCCAGTAGTCCGGGACTAGAGGCTACAGATACGCAGTATTTT
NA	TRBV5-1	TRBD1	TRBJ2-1	CASSEQGGHYNEQFF	TGCGCCAGCAGCGAACAGGGGGGCCACTACAATGAGCAGTTCTTC
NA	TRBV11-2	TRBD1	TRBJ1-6	CASSFPTGSNSPLHF	TGTGCCAGCAGCTTCCCGACAGGGTCTAATTCACCCCTCCACTTT
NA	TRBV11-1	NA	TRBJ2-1	CASSLGGYNEQFF	TGTGCCAGCAGCTTAGGCGGCTACAATGAGCAGTTCTTC
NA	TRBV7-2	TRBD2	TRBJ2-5	CASSPTSGGPWSQYF	TGTGCCAGCAGCCCTACTAGCGGGGGGCCGTGGAGCCAGTACTTC
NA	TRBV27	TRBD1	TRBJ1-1	CASSFGQGLQFSVNTEAFF	TGTGCCAGCAGTTTCGGACAGGGTCTTCAGTTTTCGGTGAACACTGAAGCTTTCTTT
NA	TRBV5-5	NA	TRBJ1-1	CASSLGPRGGFLNTEAFF	TGTGCCAGCAGCTTGGGGCCGCGGGGCGGGTTCCTAAACACTGAAGCTTTCTTT
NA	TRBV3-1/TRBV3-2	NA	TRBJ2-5	CASSQVTGFETQYF	TGTGCCAGCAGCCAAGTTACAGGGTTTGAGACCCAGTACTTC
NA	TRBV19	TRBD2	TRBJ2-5	CASKLAGGSEGQTQYF	TGTGCCAGTAAGCTAGCGGGGGGGTCGGAAGGTCAGACCCAGTACTTC
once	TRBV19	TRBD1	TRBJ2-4	CASSISGTGIGLAKNIQYF	TGTGCCAGTAGTATCTCCGGGACAGGGATTGGGCTAGCCAAAAACATTCAGTACTTC
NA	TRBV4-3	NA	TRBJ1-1	CASSPLIPVTPGVTEAFF	TGCGCCAGCAGCCCGCTTATACCGGTTACCCCCGGTGTCACTGAAGCTTTCTTT
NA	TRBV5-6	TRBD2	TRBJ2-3	CASSLGGLAEIADTQYF	TGTGCCAGCAGCTTGGGGGGACTAGCAGAAATAGCAGATACGCAGTATTTT
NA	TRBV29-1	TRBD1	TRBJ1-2	CSVGDREDYGYTF	TGCAGCGTTGGGGACAGGGAGGACTATGGCTACACCTTC
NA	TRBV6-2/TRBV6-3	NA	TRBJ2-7	CASSFYSYEQYF	TGTGCCAGCAGTTTCTACAGCTACGAGCAGTACTTC
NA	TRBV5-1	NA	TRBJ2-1	CASSAQGVQFF	TGCGCCAGCAGCGCACAGGGCGTGCAGTTCTTC
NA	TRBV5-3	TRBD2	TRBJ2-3	CARSPGLAAVVSPDTQYF	TGTGCCAGAAGCCCGGGGCTAGCGGCGGTCGTTTCCCCAGATACGCAGTATTTT
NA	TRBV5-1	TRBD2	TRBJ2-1	CASSANPLAAGGDEQFF	TGCGCCAGCAGCGCCAACCCTCTAGCGGCGGGGGGGGATGAGCAGTTCTTC
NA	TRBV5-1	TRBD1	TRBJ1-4	CASRPTGIANEKLFF	TGCGCCAGCAGGCCGACAGGGATAGCTAATGAAAAACTGTTTTTT
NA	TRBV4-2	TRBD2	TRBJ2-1	CASSHWGAGGNEQFF	TGTGCCAGCAGCCATTGGGGGGCGGGGGGCAATGAGCAGTTCTTC
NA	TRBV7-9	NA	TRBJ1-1	CASSSQSNTEAFF	TGTGCCAGCAGCTCACAGTCGAACACTGAAGCTTTCTTT
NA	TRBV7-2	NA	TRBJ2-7	CASSLDTFSYEQYF	TGTGCCAGCAGCCTCGACACTTTTTCCTACGAGCAGTACTTC
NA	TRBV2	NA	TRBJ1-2	CASSDTQGTPNYTF	TGTGCCAGCAGTGACACCCAGGGTACGCCGAACTACACCTTC
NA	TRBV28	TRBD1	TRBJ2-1	CASSPYPTGTAYNEQFF	TGTGCCAGCAGTCCCTACCCGACAGGGACAGCCTACAATGAGCAGTTCTTC
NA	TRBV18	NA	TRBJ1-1	CASSPWAGEDTEAFF	TGTGCCAGCTCACCATGGGCCGGGGAAGACACTGAAGCTTTCTTT
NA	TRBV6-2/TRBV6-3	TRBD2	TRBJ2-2	CASSPTSEGTGELFF	TGTGCCAGCAGTCCCACTAGCGAAGGAACCGGGGAGCTGTTTTTT
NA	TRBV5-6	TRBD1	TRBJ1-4	CASSYTGGGSEKLFF	TGTGCCAGCAGCTATACAGGGGGCGGGAGTGAAAAACTGTTTTTT
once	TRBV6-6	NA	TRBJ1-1	CASSQDTEAFF	TGTGCCAGCAGCCAGGACACTGAAGCTTTCTTT
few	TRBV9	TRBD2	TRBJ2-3	CASSSSGVADTQYF	TGTGCCAGCAGTTCTAGCGGGGTCGCAGATACGCAGTATTTT
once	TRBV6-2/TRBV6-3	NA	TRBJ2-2	CASSISGGFTGELFF	TGTGCCAGCAGTATCAGTGGGGGCTTCACCGGGGAGCTGTTTTTT
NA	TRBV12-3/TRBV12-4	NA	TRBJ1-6	CASSLPTLSPLHF	TGTGCCAGCAGCCTCCCCACACTATCACCCCTCCACTTT
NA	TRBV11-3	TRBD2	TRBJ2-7	CASSLGGGSDEQYF	TGTGCCAGCAGCTTAGGGGGCGGGAGCGACGAGCAGTACTTC
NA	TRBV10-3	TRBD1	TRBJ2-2	CAIRTGENTGELFF	TGTGCCATCAGGACAGGGGAAAACACCGGGGAGCTGTTTTTT
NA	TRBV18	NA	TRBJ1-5	CASSPLSTQPQHF	TGTGCCAGCTCCCCCCTGAGCACTCAGCCCCAGCATTTT
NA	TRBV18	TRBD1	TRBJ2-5	CASSPGQNQETQYF	TGTGCCAGCTCACCGGGACAGAACCAAGAGACCCAGTACTTC
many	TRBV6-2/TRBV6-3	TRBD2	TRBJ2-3	CASSSGGATDTQYF	TGTGCCAGCAGTAGCGGGGGGGCCACAGATACGCAGTATTTT
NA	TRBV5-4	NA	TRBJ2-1	CASSSPPRGASSYNEQFF	TGTGCCAGCAGCTCCCCCCCTCGGGGGGCAAGCTCCTACAATGAGCAGTTCTTC
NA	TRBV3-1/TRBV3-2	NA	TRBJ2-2	CASSPSRGTGELFF	TGTGCCAGCAGCCCCTCGCGAGGGACCGGGGAGCTGTTTTTT
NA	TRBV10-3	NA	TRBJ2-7	CAINQGLGSYEQYF	TGTGCCATCAACCAGGGGTTGGGCTCCTACGAGCAGTACTTC
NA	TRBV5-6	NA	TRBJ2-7	CASSLAQGSTYEQYF	TGTGCCAGCAGCTTGGCACAGGGTTCAACCTACGAGCAGTACTTC
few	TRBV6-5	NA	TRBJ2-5	CASSYSVGHTQETQYF	TGTGCCAGCAGTTACTCGGTAGGACATACCCAAGAGACCCAGTACTTC
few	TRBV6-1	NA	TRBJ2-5	CASNEDGARETQYF	TGTGCCAGCAATGAAGACGGAGCCCGAGAGACCCAGTACTTC
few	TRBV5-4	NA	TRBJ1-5	CASSTDGQGQPQHF	TGTGCCAGCAGCACAGACGGGCAGGGGCAGCCCCAGCATTTT
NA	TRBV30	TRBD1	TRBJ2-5	CAWSLGQGQETQYF	TGTGCCTGGAGTCTCGGACAGGGGCAAGAGACCCAGTACTTC
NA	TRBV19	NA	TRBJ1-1	CASSISGNPNTEAFF	TGTGCCAGTAGTATAAGCGGGAACCCGAACACTGAAGCTTTCTTT
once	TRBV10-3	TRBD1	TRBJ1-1	CAISGTAGKNTEAFF	TGTGCCATCAGCGGGACAGCGGGCAAGAACACTGAAGCTTTCTTT
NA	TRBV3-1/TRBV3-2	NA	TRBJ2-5	CASSPNGGLIQETQYF	TGTGCCAGCAGCCCTAACGGGGGGCTGATCCAAGAGACCCAGTACTTC